This T cell receptor (beta chain) was obtained from a study of PD-1 blockade in classical Hodgkin lymphoma. Study outcomes and limitations: Prior therapy or disease activity may underlie the repertoire differences, whose causes remain undefined.

Every patient had relapsed following autologous stem cell transplantation, and cohorts differed in brentuximab vedotin exposure. Best responses fell into complete response, partial response or progressive disease. Concerning this clone itself: Its specificity is not known.

The CDR3 consists of 13 residues. The V end lost 7 bases, the J end lost 4 bases, and 11 bases lay between the germline ends. CDR1 is SGHNT, CDR2 YYREEE, per germline (reference sequence). This table comes from immunoSEQ multiplex PCR, and its TCRdb copy is limited to in-frame clones, with some not included. The table lists over 5,500 clones, over 65% of them singletons. This chain connects TRBV5-4 to TRBJ1-4; no clear D. The sequencing here drew on peripheral blood mononuclear cells (PBMCs), taken at baseline. This TCR was sampled from a human donor with classical Hodgkin lymphoma. Here the CDR3 reads CASGELSNEKLFF. CDR3 DNA sequence: TGTGCCAGCGGAGAATTAAGTAATGAAAAACTGTTTTTT. Supplemented by reference TRBV5-4 and TRBJ1-4, the full variable domain reads ETGVTQSPTHLIKTRGQQVTLRCSSQSGHNTVSWYQQALGQGPQFIFQYYREEENGRGNFPPRFSGLQFPNYSSELNVNALELDDSALYLCASGELSNEKLFFGSGTQLSVL.